Below are 2 T cell receptor beta chains sequenced from a single sample in a study of control samples from healthy donors and cancer patients. Profiled with immunoSEQ multiplex PCR; TCRdb holds only in-frame clones, not every one. This table holds over 85,000 clones, 85% to 95% found once. The sequencing sample was made of blood. The receptor set was obtained from a woman aged 25 to 39 in good health.

This chain uses TRBV11-1 with TRBJ1-6; D perhaps matches TRBD1 (6 bases). V lost 2 bases, J lost 9 bases, and 14 bases lay in between. The CDR3 loop spans 15 amino acids. Germline lookup yields CDR1 SGHAT and CDR2 FQDESV (reference sequence). CDR3 loop: CASSLRTAAASPLHF. CDR3 nucleotide sequence: TGTGCCAGCAGCTTAAGGACAGCGGCTGCTTCACCCCTCCACTTT.

The genes are TRBV6-7 and TRBJ2-7, with D tentatively TRBD1 (5 bases). TRBV6-7 is filed as an ORF, its function uncertain. The CDR3 length is 17 residues. The germline V and J ends were trimmed by 0 bases and 0 bases, with 15 bases remaining between them. The CDR3 DNA follows: TGTGCCAGCAGTTACTCGTGTGACAGCTTGAGCTCCTACGAGCAGTACTTC. Translated, it gives CASSYSCDSLSSYEQYF.